This is a list of T cell receptor beta chains from one sample in a study of blood T cell repertoires in COVID-19. Measured with immunoSEQ multiplex PCR; TCRdb has only the in-frame clones, and not every one. This sample carries around 210,000 clones, almost 90% of them seen once, and the ten largest clones take about 1.5%. Sequenced sample: peripheral blood. These receptors were obtained from a man between 18 and 35 years old with active or convalescent COVID-19. The conserved cysteine and the conserved F or W are not part of the CDR3 here.

j_gene,v_gene,CDR3aa
TRBJ2-4,TRBV28,ASSYTGSGLAKNIQY
TRBJ1-1,TRBV23-1,ASRHRYMNTEAF
TRBJ2-7,TRBV18,ASSPQGLVGSSYEQY
TRBJ1-3,TRBV10-2,ASRPAGNSGNTIY
TRBJ2-7,TRBV6-5,ASRGDTYEQY
TRBJ1-2,TRBV14,ASSPRGYNYGYT
TRBJ2-1,TRBV6-4,ASSWTGGNEQF
TRBJ2-4,TRBV3-1/TRBV3-2,ASSDAGTRNIQY
TRBJ2-7,TRBV19,ASSPGGSYEQY
TRBJ2-5,TRBV15,ATSRPPPEGETQY
TRBJ1-2,TRBV6-5,ASRRSLGNYGYT
TRBJ2-7,TRBV4-2,ASSQEIGTTYEQY
TRBJ2-5,TRBV5-1,ASSLWGRTAETQY
TRBJ2-7,TRBV28,ASSLTGTSSYEQY
TRBJ1-5,TRBV28,ASSLRGRGQPQH
TRBJ2-1,TRBV18,ASSPLGSGRNEQF
TRBJ1-3,TRBV29-1,SVEPTADTIY
TRBJ1-1,TRBV3-1/TRBV3-2,ASSQDDRAEAEAF
TRBJ1-2,TRBV2,ASSEALRRGGSRGYT
TRBJ1-4,TRBV19,ASSIVGQGGEKLF
TRBJ1-5,TRBV18,ASSGGTGAGSNQPQH
TRBJ2-6,TRBV9,ASSGTYSGANVLT
TRBJ1-1,TRBV4-3,ASSQGHRVPF
TRBJ2-7,TRBV5-6,ASRPRDALVGEQY
TRBJ1-5,TRBV30,AWSLGGNQPQH
TRBJ1-6,TRBV7-9,ASSADTPLH
TRBJ2-4,TRBV14,ASSQGLAGAAIQY
TRBJ1-2,TRBV30,AWSVLTGYT
TRBJ2-1,TRBV9,ASSVGPVGRTNNEQF
TRBJ1-3,TRBV7-9,AMIPDSKGSGNTIY
TRBJ1-1,TRBV25-1,ASSDYPGQKGPNTEAF
TRBJ1-2,TRBV27,ASSGQAYGYT
TRBJ2-1,TRBV4-1,ASSQVLREPYNEQF
TRBJ2-5,TRBV11-2,ASSWDREVTQY
TRBJ2-3,TRBV28,ASSLAGDMTDTQY